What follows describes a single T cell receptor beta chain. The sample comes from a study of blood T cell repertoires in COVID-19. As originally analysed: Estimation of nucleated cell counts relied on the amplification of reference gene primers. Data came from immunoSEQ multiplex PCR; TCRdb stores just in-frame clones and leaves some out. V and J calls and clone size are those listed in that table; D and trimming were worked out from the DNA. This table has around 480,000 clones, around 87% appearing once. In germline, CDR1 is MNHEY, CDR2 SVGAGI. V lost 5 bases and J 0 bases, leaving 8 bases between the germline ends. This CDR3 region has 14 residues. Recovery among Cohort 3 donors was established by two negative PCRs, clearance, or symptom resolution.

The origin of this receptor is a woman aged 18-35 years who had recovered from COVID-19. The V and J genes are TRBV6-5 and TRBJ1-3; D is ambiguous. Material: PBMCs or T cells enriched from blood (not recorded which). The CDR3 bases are TGTGCCAGCAGTCCTAAGTCCTCTGGAAACACCATATATTTT. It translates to CASSPKSSGNTIYF.